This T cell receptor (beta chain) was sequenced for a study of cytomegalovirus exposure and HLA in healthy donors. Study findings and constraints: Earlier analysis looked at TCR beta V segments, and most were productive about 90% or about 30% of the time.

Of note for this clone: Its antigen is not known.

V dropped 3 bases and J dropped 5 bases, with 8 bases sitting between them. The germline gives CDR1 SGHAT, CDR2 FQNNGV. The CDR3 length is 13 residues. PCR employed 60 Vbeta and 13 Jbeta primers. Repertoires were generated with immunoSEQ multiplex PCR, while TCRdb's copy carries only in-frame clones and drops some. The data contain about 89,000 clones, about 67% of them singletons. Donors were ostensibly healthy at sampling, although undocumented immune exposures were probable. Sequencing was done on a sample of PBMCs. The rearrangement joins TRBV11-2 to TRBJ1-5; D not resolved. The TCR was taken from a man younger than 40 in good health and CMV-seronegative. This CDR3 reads CASSLNSDQPQHF. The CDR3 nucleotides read TGTGCCAGCAGCTTGAACAGTGATCAGCCCCAGCATTTT.